These 20 T cell receptor beta chains came from one sample sequenced in a study of patients and donors after allogeneic stem cell transplantation. TCRdb passed the RT-PCR reads through MiXCR, listing each CDR3 protein once. This sample has 200,000 to 250,000 distinct CDR3 sequences, with roughly 15% found just once. Input material: blood, either unsorted or a sorted T cell fraction (not recorded which). These receptors were collected from a human donor who was either an allogeneic HSCT recipient or a stem cell or donor lymphocyte infusion donor (not recorded which). It is not recorded whose cells these are; they may come from a transplant donor.

This clonotype was seen a few times. The chain is built from TRBV5-1 and TRBJ2-3, with D tentatively TRBD1 (5 bases). The CDR3 length is 14 residues. Per the germline V gene, CDR1 is SGHRS and CDR2 is YFSETQ. Trimming stripped 2 bases from V and 2 bases from J, with 9 bases between. DNA of the CDR3: TGCGCCAGCAGCTTACCGGACAACACAGATACGCAGTATTTT. It specifies CASSLPDNTDTQYF.

This clonotype was observed at least ten times. The rearrangement uses TRBV4-2 and TRBJ1-5; possibly TRBD1 for D (6 bases). Trimming took 0 bases from V and 5 from J, leaving 11 bases between them. The CDR3 is made up of 15 amino acids. In germline, CDR1 is LGHNA, CDR2 YNFKEQ. As DNA, the CDR3 is TGTGCCAGCAGCCAAGATGATGGGGGCGATCAGCCCCAGCATTTT. Amino acids: CASSQDDGGDQPQHF.

This clonotype has more than one count but fewer than ten. This chain joins TRBV5-5 and TRBJ2-4; TRBD2 might be the D (5 bases). The V gene lost 4 bases and the J gene lost 8 bases, with 19 bases spanning the gap. The germline CDR1 and CDR2 sequences are SGHKS and YYEKEE (reference sequence). This CDR3 region has 15 residues. The CDR3 sequence is CASSTLLVGDYIQYF. The CDR3, as DNA: TGTGCCAGCAGCACCCTCTTGGTCGGGGATTACATTCAGTACTTC.

The CDR3 loop is CASSLAEVKNNTEAFF. In nucleotides, the CDR3 is TGTGCCAGCAGCTTAGCCGAGGTCAAAAATAACACTGAAGCTTTCTTT. This sequence joins TRBV11-3 and TRBJ1-1; D is unresolved. Per the germline V gene, CDR1 is SGHNT and CDR2 is YENEEA. The CDR3 covers 16 residues. V was shortened by 1 base and J by 2 bases, with 14 bases between the two germline ends. Full variable domain (rest looked up from reference TRBV11-3 and TRBJ1-1): EAGVVQSPRYKIIEKKQPVAFWCNPISGHNTLYWYLQNLGQGPELLIRYENEEAVDDSQLPKDRFSAERLKGVDSTLKIQPAELGDSAVYLCASSLAEVKNNTEAFFGQGTRLTVV.

This clonotype was found a few times. V and J are TRBV6-1 and TRBJ2-5; 9 positions agree with TRBD2. The CDR3 is made up of 17 amino acids. CDR1 MNHNS and CDR2 SASEGT come from the germline V gene. With 6 bases clipped from V and 3 bases from J, the junction kept 14 bases outside the gene matches. The chain's CDR3 is CASSLHPGLALKETQYF. As DNA, the CDR3 is TGTGCCAGCAGCCTCCATCCGGGACTAGCATTAAAAGAGACCCAGTACTTC.

This clonotype was observed a single time. The rearrangement links TRBV20-1 to TRBJ2-7; D unresolved. The CDR3 is 13 amino acids. Germline V CDR1 and CDR2: DFQATT, SNEGSKA (reference sequence). Trimming cost V 4 bases and J 5 bases, with 15 bases left between them. The CDR3 spells CSANWGWVNEQYF. Written as DNA, the CDR3 is TGCAGTGCTAATTGGGGTTGGGTAAACGAGCAGTACTTC.

The chain joins TRBV9 to TRBJ2-6, with 7 positions matching TRBD2. There are 20 residues in the CDR3. V lost 3 bases to trimming and J lost 0 bases; unmatched junction nucleotides: 15. Germline V gene sequence: CDR1 SGDLS, CDR2 YYNGEE. The CDR3 coding sequence is TGTGCCAGCAGCGATTATACCGGGCTAGCGGTACCCTCTGGGGCCAACGTCCTGACTTTC. Amino acids: CASSDYTGLAVPSGANVLTF. The whole variable domain, remainder taken from reference TRBV9 and TRBJ2-6, is DSGVTQTPKHLITATGQRVTLRCSPRSGDLSVYWYQQSLDQGLQFLIQYYNGEERAKGNILERFSAQQFPDLHSELNLSSLELGDSALYFCASSDYTGLAVPSGANVLTFGAGSRLTVL.

The sample holds a few counts of this clonotype. The V call is TRBV6-1, the J call TRBJ1-4; 10 bases are shared with TRBD1. In germline, CDR1 is MNHNS, CDR2 SASEGT. With 6 bases clipped from V and 5 bases from J, the junction kept 3 bases outside the gene matches. The CDR3 is 14 residues long. The CDR3 loop reads CASRRTGGNEKLFF. CDR3 sequence (DNA): TGTGCCAGCAGGAGGACAGGGGGGAATGAAAAACTGTTTTTT.

Remarks on this clonotype: A single base separates this from a much larger clone, so it may be a read error. The chain couples TRBV2 to TRBJ1-3, with a weak D call TRBD1 (5 bases). Germline V gene data show CDR1 as SNHLY and CDR2 as FYNNEI. Trimming removed 3 bases at V and 1 base at J, with 13 bases between. The CDR3 is 16 residues long. CDR3 DNA: TGTGCCAGCAGTGAGCAGGGCAGGCAGTCTGGAAACACCATATATTTT. This encodes CASSEQGRQSGNTIYF.

CDR3 coding DNA: TGCGCCAGCAGCTTGGATCCTAGCGGGGGGGCAGATACGCAGTATTTT. Translation: CASSLDPSGGADTQYF. J is TRBJ2-3 and V is TRBV5-1; TRBD2 aligns across 12 bases. Germline V lookup: CDR1 SGHRS, CDR2 YFSETQ. This CDR3 is built from 16 residues. The J segment lost 4 bases and the V segment lost 0 bases, leaving 3 bases of the junction unmatched.

This clonotype was picked up many times. The chain uses TRBV13 and TRBJ1-2; D is uncertain. The V gene lost 0 bases and the J gene lost 7 bases, with 6 bases spanning the gap. This CDR3 is built from 12 residues. The germline CDR1 and CDR2 sequences are PRHDT and FYEKMQ (reference sequence). DNA of the CDR3: TGTGCCAGCAGCTTAGGAGTAGGTGGCTACACCTTC. Amino acids: CASSLGVGGYTF.

The chain combines TRBV4-1 with TRBJ1-2, with 9 bases matching TRBD1. From germline, CDR1 is MGHRA and CDR2 YSYEKL. V gave up 3 bases and J gave up 8 bases; unmatched junction bases: 10. The CDR3 extends over 15 amino acids. The CDR3 sequence is CASSHAPGQGSGYTF. CDR3 nucleotides: TGCGCCAGCAGCCACGCGCCGGGACAGGGCTCAGGCTACACCTTC.

The J gene is TRBJ1-2, the V gene TRBV5-4; D is unclear. The CDR3 totals 12 residues. Germline V gene sequence: CDR1 SGHNT, CDR2 YYREEE (reference sequence). Trimming pared 6 bases from V and 8 bases from J, leaving 14 bases between. The CDR3 region is CASTLDGTGYTF. The CDR3 DNA is TGTGCCAGCACCCTGGACGGTACGGGCTACACCTTC.

The chain carries TRBV20-1 and TRBJ2-5; 9 bases are shared with TRBD1. Germline V gene data show CDR1 as DFQATT and CDR2 as SNEGSKA (reference sequence). J was trimmed by 4 bases and V by 8 bases; bases with no gene match: 17. CDR3 length: 16 residues. This CDR3 is CSTRGGSQGASETQYF. CDR3 nucleotide sequence: TGCAGTACTCGGGGAGGGTCACAGGGGGCGTCAGAGACCCAGTACTTC.

This clonotype was observed a handful of times. J is TRBJ2-3 and V is TRBV13, with TRBD2 matching 13 bases. The ends lost 5 bases at V and 1 base at J; junction bases unmatched: 6. Per germline, CDR1 PRHDT and CDR2 FYEKMQ (reference sequence). The CDR3 contains 17 residues. CDR3: CASSPRTSGSGTDTQYF. CDR3 sequence (DNA): TGTGCCAGCAGCCCTCGGACTAGCGGGAGTGGCACAGATACGCAGTATTTT.

This clonotype appeared a few times. The chain is built from TRBV20-1 and TRBJ2-6; D is unresolved. Germline CDR1 is DFQATT and CDR2 is SNEGSKA (reference sequence). The CDR3 runs 14 residues. The V end lost 5 bases, the J end lost 2 bases, and 10 bases lay between the germline ends. This chain's CDR3 is CSAPRVPGANVLTF. In nucleotides, the CDR3 is TGCAGTGCTCCAAGGGTACCTGGGGCCAACGTCCTGACTTTC.

There are a few counts of this clonotype. The chain is built from TRBV4-3 and TRBJ1-6; D gene uncertain. The CDR3 sequence is 16 residues long. The V end lost 0 bases, the J end lost 7 bases, and 13 bases lay between the germline ends. Germline V gene data show CDR1 as LGHNA and CDR2 as YSLEER. The CDR3 coding sequence is TGCGCCAGCAGCCAAGAATCCCCAGGAGTGAATTCACCCCTCCACTTT. The encoded protein is CASSQESPGVNSPLHF.

The chain combines TRBV20-1 with TRBJ2-7; D is unresolved. The V and J ends lost 1 base and 5 bases respectively, with 6 bases between them. Looked up from germline, CDR1 is DFQATT and CDR2 is SNEGSKA (reference sequence). The CDR3 is 11 amino acids. The CDR3: CSARVTHEQYF. The DNA of the CDR3 is TGCAGTGCTAGAGTAACCCACGAGCAGTACTTC.

This clonotype has at least ten counts. J is TRBJ2-1 and V is TRBV7-3; TRBD2 matches at 13 bases. Per the germline V gene, CDR1 is SGHTA and CDR2 is FQGTGA. This CDR3 has 15 amino acids. J gave up 6 bases and V 5 bases, and 4 bases lay outside the gene matches. The CDR3 here is CASSPGLAGLNEQFF. The CDR3 coding sequence is TGTGCCAGCAGCCCGGGACTAGCGGGGCTCAATGAGCAGTTCTTC. The full variable domain, rest sourced from reference TRBV7-3 and TRBJ2-1, is GAGVSQTPSNKVTEKGKYVELRCDPISGHTALYWYRQSLGQGPEFLIYFQGTGAADDSGLPNDRFFAVRPEGSVSTLKIQRTERGDSAVYLCASSPGLAGLNEQFFGPGTRLTVL.

The chain recombines TRBV11-2 with TRBJ1-1; 9 nucleotides line up with TRBD1. V gave up 1 base and J gave up 0 bases; unmatched junction bases: 15. Germline-derived CDR1 and CDR2 are SGHAT and FQNNGV. This CDR3 contains 20 residues. The CDR3 bases are TGTGCCAGCAGCTTAGGATCGCCTTCTAACAGGGGGCGGATGAACACTGAAGCTTTCTTT. It encodes CASSLGSPSNRGRMNTEAFF.